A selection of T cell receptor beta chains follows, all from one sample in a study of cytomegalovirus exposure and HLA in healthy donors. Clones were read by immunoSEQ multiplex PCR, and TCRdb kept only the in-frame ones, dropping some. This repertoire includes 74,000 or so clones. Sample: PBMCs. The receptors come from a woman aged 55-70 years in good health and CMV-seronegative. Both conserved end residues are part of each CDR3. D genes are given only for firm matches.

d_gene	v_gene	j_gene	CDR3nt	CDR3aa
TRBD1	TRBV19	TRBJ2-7	TGTGCCAGTAGTGACAGGGGGGATTACGAGCAGTACTTC	CASSDRGDYEQYF
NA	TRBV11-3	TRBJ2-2	TGTGCCAGCGCTTCCGGTGGGAGTGCCGGGGAGCTGTTTTTT	CASASGGSAGELFF
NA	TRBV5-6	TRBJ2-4	TGTGCCAGCAGCACACAGGGAACCAAAAACATTCAGTACTTC	CASSTQGTKNIQYF
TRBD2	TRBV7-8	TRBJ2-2	TGTGCCAGCAGCTTAGGTGGCGGAGCGGGGTACACCGGGGAGCTGTTTTTT	CASSLGGGAGYTGELFF
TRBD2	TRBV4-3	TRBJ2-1	TGCGCCAGCAGCCAAGCCTCCGGGACTAGCGGTTACAATGAGCAGTTCTTC	CASSQASGTSGYNEQFF
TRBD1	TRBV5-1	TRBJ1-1	TGCGCCAGCAGCTTGGGACAGGGGGCATTTACGAACACTGAAGCTTTCTTT	CASSLGQGAFTNTEAFF
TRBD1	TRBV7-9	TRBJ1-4	TGTGCCAGCAGCCGGGACAGTCCAACTAATGAAAAACTGTTTTTT	CASSRDSPTNEKLFF
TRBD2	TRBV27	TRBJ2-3	TGTGCCAGCAGTTACGGGACTAGTAAAGAAGATACGCAGTATTTT	CASSYGTSKEDTQYF
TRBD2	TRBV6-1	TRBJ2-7	TGTGCCAGCAGTGAAAGAATAGCGGGAGGGCCCCACGAGCAGTACTTC	CASSERIAGGPHEQYF
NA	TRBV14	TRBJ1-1	TGTGCCAGCAGCCAGCGCTCGAGGGGAGGTGGAACTTTCTTT	CASSQRSRGGGTFF
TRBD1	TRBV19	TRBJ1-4	TGTGCCAGTAGTCTACAGGGGGCCAAAACCGCAACTAATGAAAAACTGTTTTTT	CASSLQGAKTATNEKLFF
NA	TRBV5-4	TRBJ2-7	TGTGCCAGCAGCTTTGTTGGCCACGAGCAGTACTTC	CASSFVGHEQYF
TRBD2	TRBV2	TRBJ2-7	TGTGCCAGCAGCGACAAAGAAACTAGCGGGAGGGTCTTGTACGAGCAGTACTTC	CASSDKETSGRVLYEQYF
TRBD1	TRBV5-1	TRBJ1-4	TGCGCCAGCAGGTCCGGGACAGGGGATGAAAAACTGTTTTTT	CASRSGTGDEKLFF
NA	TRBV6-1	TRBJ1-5	TGTGCCAGCAGTGAAAGGGGTGCTGCGGCATCCCGGCCCCAGCATTTT	CASSERGAAASRPQHF
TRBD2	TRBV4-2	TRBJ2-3	TGTGCCAGCAGCCAAGAGGGCGGGGGGACAGATACGCAGTATTTT	CASSQEGGGTDTQYF
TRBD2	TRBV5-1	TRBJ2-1	TGCGCCAGCAGCCCTTCAGCGGGAGACCGTTACAATGAGCAGTTCTTC	CASSPSAGDRYNEQFF
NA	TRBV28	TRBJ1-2	TGTGCCAGCAGCTCACTTGACTATGGCTACACCTTC	CASSSLDYGYTF
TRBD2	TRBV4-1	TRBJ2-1	TGCGCCAGCAGCCCCTTGGGCGGGAGTTTCAATGAGCAGTTCTTC	CASSPLGGSFNEQFF
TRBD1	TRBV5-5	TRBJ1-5	TGTGCCAGCAGCTTGGTGTTTGGGACAGGTCCCCAGCCCCAGCATTTT	CASSLVFGTGPQPQHF
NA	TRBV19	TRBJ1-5	TGTGCCAGTAGTACCGTAGAGCATGTAGATCAGCCCCAGCATTTT	CASSTVEHVDQPQHF
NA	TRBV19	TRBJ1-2	TGTGCCAGTAGTATCTCAGACAGAGTCTATGGCTACACCTTC	CASSISDRVYGYTF
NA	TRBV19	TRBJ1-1	TGTGCCAGTAGTATCCGCGGGGGATTGAACACTGAAGCTTTCTTT	CASSIRGGLNTEAFF
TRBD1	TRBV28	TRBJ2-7	TGTGCCAGCAGGGCAGGCAGGGGGTCGTACTTC	CASRAGRGSYF
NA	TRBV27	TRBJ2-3	TGTGCCAGCGGCCTCGGAGGGGTCACAGATACGCAGTATTTT	CASGLGGVTDTQYF
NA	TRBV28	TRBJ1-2	TGTGCCAGCAGTCCATCTACAGGCCAGCTTGGCTACACCTTC	CASSPSTGQLGYTF
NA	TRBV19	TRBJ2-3	TGTGCCAGCAGTATAGCTTCCCAGGTCACAGATACGCAGTATTTT	CASSIASQVTDTQYF
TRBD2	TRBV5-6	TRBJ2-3	TGTGCCAGCAGCTCGGCTAGCGGTACAGATACGCAGTATTTT	CASSSASGTDTQYF
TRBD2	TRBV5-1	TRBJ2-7	TGCGCCAGCAGCGCAGGGACTACCGCCTACGAGCAGTACTTC	CASSAGTTAYEQYF
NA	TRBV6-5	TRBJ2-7	TGTGCCAGCAGTTATCGGTCCAATTCCTACGAGCAGTACTTC	CASSYRSNSYEQYF
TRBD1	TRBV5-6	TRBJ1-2	TGTGCCAGCAGCCCGACAGGGGGCGCGAGCTATGGCTACACCTTC	CASSPTGGASYGYTF
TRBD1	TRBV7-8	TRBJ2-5	TGTGCCAGCAGCTACTGGACAGGGAAAGAGACCCAGTACTTC	CASSYWTGKETQYF
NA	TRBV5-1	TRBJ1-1	TGCGCCAGCAGCGACCCAGGAGGAAACACTGAAGCTTTCTTT	CASSDPGGNTEAFF
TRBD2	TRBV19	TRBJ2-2	TGTGCCAGTAGTCGCCGCAATAGCGGGAGTACCACCGGGGAGCTGTTTTTT	CASSRRNSGSTTGELFF
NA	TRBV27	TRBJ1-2	TGTGCCAGCAGTTTTACAGGGATGGGGGGCTACACCTTC	CASSFTGMGGYTF
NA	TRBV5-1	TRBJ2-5	TGCGCCAGCAGCTTCAGAGGGCTCCAAGAGACCCAGTACTTC	CASSFRGLQETQYF
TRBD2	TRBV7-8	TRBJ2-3	TGTGCCAGCAGCTCCCGGACTAGCGGCACAGATACGCAGTATTTT	CASSSRTSGTDTQYF
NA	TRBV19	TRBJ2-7	TGTGCCAGTAGTATTCAACTGACTTCGGAGCAGTACTTC	CASSIQLTSEQYF
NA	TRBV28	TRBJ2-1	TGTGCCAGCGCGAGCTCCTACAATGAGCAGTTCTTC	CASASSYNEQFF